This is a list of T cell receptor beta chains from one sample in a study of CD8 T cells in Susac syndrome. TCRdb processed the immunoSEQ multiplex PCR reads anew with MiXCR; each CDR3 protein has one entry. This table has almost 450,000 distinct CDR3 sequences, more than 70% appearing once. Sequenced sample: CD8+ T cells from PBMCs. Every receptor here comes from a human donor with multiple sclerosis. Both conserved end residues are part of each CDR3. Each record gives: V gene, CDR3 protein.

TRBV29-1	CSVVTATAYEQYF
TRBV5-6	CASSPLPTSGGLSYEQYF
TRBV6-2/TRBV6-3	CASSPSPLRSSTDTQYF
TRBV4-1	CASSQVLTNQETQYF
TRBV7-9	CASSTGGVIQHF
TRBV25-1	CASSEFFQESTEAFF
TRBV12-3/TRBV12-4	CASSIVKRTDTQYF
TRBV7-9	CASSLGTWNEQFF
TRBV6-5	CASAGGPGEKLFF
TRBV20-1	CSAVQPNYGYTF
TRBV6-5	CASSYPGGRNTGELFF
TRBV15	CATSRPSWVPRAKNIQYF
TRBV27	CASSFVTGVPYEQYF
TRBV11-2	CASSFGWSSGNTIYF
TRBV28	CATLREGEYEQYF
TRBV7-2	CASSLALAPDGYTF
TRBV30	CAWSRDSTNTEAFF
TRBV19	CASIAEQGAANTEAFF
TRBV14	CASSLGNHEQYF
TRBV7-9	CASRPRTGSEQFF
TRBV28	CASSLLGEYNEQFF
TRBV27	CASRLGPYNEQFF
TRBV27	CASSLQGIGYEQYF
TRBV4-1	CASSQDADRGYYEQYF
TRBV7-9	CASSPGGRDQETQYF
TRBV5-6	CASSPSVAEGYTF
TRBV28	CASSLASGRPSSYNEQFF
TRBV5-6	CASSLVDRGLWGANVLTF
TRBV28	CASSSQGRTTSPLHF
TRBV15	CATSRLDTLPGETQYF
TRBV28	CASTPSGSNEQFF
TRBV27	CASSPGTHYGYTF
TRBV19	CASSRLGQGANQPQHF
TRBV3-1	CASSQDLPGTSYEQYF
TRBV5-1	CASSFRGETQYF
TRBV19	CASSSTGASSNQPQHF
TRBV6-5	CASSYLQGGHTDTQYF
TRBV29-1	CSVDGAGEIEAFF
TRBV12-3/TRBV12-4	CASSLSGGPGVEQFF
TRBV4-1	CASSQGVSSQPQHF
TRBV5-1	CASSLQGFQETQYF
TRBV19	CASSMAGLNTEAFF
TRBV5-6	CASSRDREGTGTQYF
TRBV6-5	CASSYSRGGATNEKLFF
TRBV9	CASSVPNTSGLDGEQFF
TRBV25-1	CASQITGELFF
TRBV7-6	CASSATGSNTEAFF
TRBV27	CASRRTGTSYNEQFF
TRBV25-1	CASSDWQKGDEQYF
TRBV10-3	CAISESRQANTEAFF
TRBV4-1	CASSQGIVTEAFF
TRBV2	CASRHPSYEQYF
TRBV6-1	CASSLGADRAAYEQYF
TRBV7-4	CASSFETGVVDTQYF
TRBV27	CASSPHLQGVFSEQYF